This is a list of T cell receptor beta chains from one sample in a study of shared clonotypes between healthy human individuals. TCRdb keeps only in-frame clones here, not all; method: immunoSEQ multiplex PCR. The sample lists about 2 million clones; over 85% were seen once. What was sequenced was naive CD8+ T cells sorted from blood. Receptor source: a man younger than 35 in good health. Both conserved end residues are part of each CDR3. The order of the fields is CDR3 length, D gene, clone size, V gene, J gene, CDR3 protein, CDR3 DNA. The D gene is left open where the match is weak. The size of a clone is reported for some rows only, either as once, few or many, or as a class for expanded clones.

>13|NA|NA|TRBV12-5|TRBJ2-1
CASGASPYNEQFF
TGTGCTAGTGGTGCGAGCCCTTACAATGAGCAGTTCTTC
>15|NA|NA|TRBV19|TRBJ1-2
CASSIAQPAIDGYTF
TGTGCCAGTAGTATAGCACAGCCCGCAATTGATGGCTACACCTTC
>15|TRBD1|NA|TRBV27|TRBJ2-7
CASSLSRTGDYEQYF
TGTGCCAGCAGTTTATCACGGACAGGGGACTACGAGCAGTACTTC
>20|TRBD2|NA|TRBV27|TRBJ2-2
CASSSPFSPSGGANTGELFF
TGTGCCAGCAGTTCCCCTTTTAGTCCTAGCGGGGGGGCGAACACCGGGGAGCTGTTTTTT
>13|NA|once|TRBV2|TRBJ2-7
CASSEGRQNEQYF
TGTGCCAGCAGTGAAGGTAGACAGAACGAGCAGTACTTC
>12|NA|NA|TRBV5-6|TRBJ2-7
CASSFVSYEQYF
TGTGCCAGCAGCTTTGTTTCCTACGAGCAGTACTTC
>15|TRBD2|NA|TRBV19|TRBJ2-4
CASSMSALAGEGEYF
TGTGCCAGTAGTATGTCCGCACTAGCGGGAGAGGGGGAGTACTTC
>16|NA|NA|TRBV7-8|TRBJ2-3
CASSLYTDLRGDTQYF
TGTGCCAGCAGCTTATATACAGACCTACGTGGAGATACGCAGTATTTT
>15|TRBD2|many|TRBV5-1|TRBJ2-7
CASSLWASSGYEQYF
TGCGCCAGCAGCTTGTGGGCCTCTAGCGGGTACGAGCAGTACTTC
>14|NA|NA|TRBV7-8|TRBJ2-7
CASSLGPSSYEQYF
TGTGCCAGCAGCTTGGGGCCCAGCTCCTACGAGCAGTACTTC
>14|NA|few|TRBV5-6|TRBJ2-7
CASSLGQGSYEQYF
TGTGCCAGCAGCTTGGGTCAGGGGTCCTACGAGCAGTACTTC
>12|NA|NA|TRBV28|TRBJ1-1
CASSFSNTEAFF
TGTGCCAGCAGTTTCTCTAACACTGAAGCTTTCTTT
>19|NA|NA|TRBV4-1|TRBJ2-3
CASSQAPRGGLTSTDTQYF
TGCGCCAGCAGCCAAGCTCCTCGGGGCGGTTTAACTAGCACAGATACGCAGTATTTT
>12|NA|NA|TRBV29-1|TRBJ1-3
CSVIFSGNTIYF
TGCAGCGTTATCTTCTCTGGAAACACCATATATTTT
>15|NA|NA|TRBV15|TRBJ2-7
CATSNRLRDSYEQYF
TGTGCCACCAGCAATCGGCTAAGAGACTCCTACGAGCAGTACTTC
>13|NA|NA|TRBV27|TRBJ2-7
CASSLWGRDEQYF
TGTGCCAGCAGTTTATGGGGCCGGGACGAGCAGTACTTC
>15|NA|NA|TRBV27|TRBJ1-5
CASSLQGYSNQPQHF
TGTGCCAGCAGTTTGCAGGGATATAGCAATCAGCCCCAGCATTTT